One and the same sample provided the 25 T cell receptor beta chains below, sequenced in a study of shared clonotypes between healthy human individuals. The repertoire was sequenced with immunoSEQ multiplex PCR; TCRdb's copy has only in-frame clones and lacks some. Of 1.6 million or so clones listed, 96% are singletons. What was sequenced was naive CD4+ T cells sorted from blood. Subset given: CD45RA+ positively selected. The receptor set was obtained from a man aged 30 to 45 in good health.

This chain links TRBV5-4 with TRBJ1-2; 9 nucleotides line up with TRBD1. The CDR3 has 16 amino acids. V was clipped by 4 bases and J by 4 bases; unmatched bases: 11. The V gene's germline CDR1 is SGHNT and CDR2 YYREEE (reference sequence). The CDR3 DNA follows: TGTGCCAGCAGCGCGGAGGCCGGGACAGGGCCCTATGGCTACACCTTC. It translates to CASSAEAGTGPYGYTF.

This clone was observed once. The rearrangement links TRBV4-3 to TRBJ2-7, with TRBD1 matching over 7 bases. Looked up from germline, CDR1 is LGHNA and CDR2 is YSLEER. V was pared by 0 bases and J by 3 bases, with 8 bases of the junction left unmatched. CDR3 length equals 16 residues. CDR3 nucleotides: TGCGCCAGCAGCCAAGAGCCCGGGACAGCTCTCTACGAGCAGTACTTC. Translation gives CASSQEPGTALYEQYF.

The chain combines TRBV30 with TRBJ1-5; TRBD1 is a possible D gene (6 bases). The CDR3 contains 17 residues. Deletions cut 3 bases from V and 0 bases from J, with 18 bases between. CDR1 GTSNPN and CDR2 SVGIG come from the germline V gene (reference sequence). CDR3 sequence: CAWSAARTENSNQPQHF. CDR3 DNA sequence: TGTGCCTGGAGCGCCGCCAGGACAGAGAATAGCAATCAGCCCCAGCATTTT. Using reference TRBV30 and TRBJ1-5 for the parts outside the CDR3, the full variable domain is SQTIHQWPATLVQPVGSPLSLECTVEGTSNPNLYWYRQAAGRGLQLLFYSVGIGQISSEVPQNLSASRPQDRQFILSSKKLLLSDSGFYLCAWSAARTENSNQPQHFGDGTRLSIL.

The rearrangement links TRBV6-1 to TRBJ2-5, with D tentatively TRBD1 (6 bases). Trimming shortened V by 4 bases and J by 1 base, and 13 bases separated the two germline ends. The CDR3 runs to 15 residues. Per germline, CDR1 MNHNS and CDR2 SASEGT. CDR3 protein: CASSVGGGFQETQYF. CDR3 nucleotide sequence: TGTGCCAGCAGTGTTGGGGGCGGGTTCCAAGAGACCCAGTACTTC.

The chain uses TRBV7-2 and TRBJ2-3; TRBD2 might be the D (5 bases). The CDR3 spans 15 residues. V lost 4 bases and J 12 bases, leaving 23 bases between the germline ends. The germline V gene encodes CDR1 SGHTA and CDR2 FQGNSA. The CDR3, as DNA: TGTGCCAGCAGCTACCTCCGAGGAGGACGAGGAATACAGTATTTT. As protein: CASSYLRGGRGIQYF.

The chain carries TRBV28 and TRBJ2-1, with TRBD2 matching over 11 bases. J gave up 4 bases and V 7 bases, and 3 bases lay outside the gene matches. CDR3 length: 14 amino acids. The germline CDR1 and CDR2 sequences are MDHEN and SYDVKM. CDR3 loop: CASTLAGGYNEQFF. CDR3 coding DNA: TGTGCCAGCACCTTAGCGGGAGGGTACAATGAGCAGTTCTTC.

The V and J genes are TRBV5-5 and TRBJ2-7; a weak D match, TRBD2 (6 bases). The V gene lost 4 bases and the J gene lost 0 bases, with 8 bases spanning the gap. The CDR3 is 13 residues long. From germline, CDR1 is SGHKS and CDR2 YYEKEE (reference sequence). The chain's CDR3 is CASSTGDSYEQYF. The CDR3 DNA follows: TGTGCCAGCAGCACGGGGGACTCCTACGAGCAGTACTTC.

The chain employs TRBV5-6 and TRBJ1-2, with TRBD1 matching 8 bases. Germline-derived CDR1 and CDR2 are SGHDT and YYEEEE. The CDR3 consists of 16 residues. Trimming took 6 bases from V and 0 from J; bases not matched to a gene: 10. For the CDR3, the DNA is TGTGCCAGCAACCGCGGACAGGGTTTCGCTAACTATGGCTACACCTTC. It specifies CASNRGQGFANYGYTF.

The chain has TRBV5-1 and TRBJ1-2, with D perhaps matching TRBD1 (5 bases). The V gene lost 1 base and the J gene lost 4 bases, with 11 bases spanning the gap. The germline CDR1 and CDR2 sequences are SGHRS and YFSETQ. The CDR3 is 14 residues long. The CDR3 loop reads CASSLRGEAYGYTF. The DNA of the CDR3 is TGCGCCAGCAGCTTGCGGGGGGAGGCCTATGGCTACACCTTC.

The chain links TRBV21-1 to TRBJ1-3. TRBV21-1 is assigned pseudogene status. The CDR3 is made up of 20 amino acids. CDR3 DNA sequence: TGTGCCAGCAGCATCCGCGCGCCGGGCATTAAATTCAGATCTGGAAACACCATATATTTT. It codes for CASSIRAPGIKFRSGNTIYF.

The chain couples TRBV7-6 to TRBJ2-2, with 8 bases lining up with TRBD2. J lost 1 base, V lost 1 base, and 8 bases had no gene match. The CDR3 totals 18 residues. CDR1 SGHVS and CDR2 FNYEAQ come from the germline V gene. The CDR3 region has the DNA TGTGCCAGCAGCTTAGTAGTCCGGGGGGGCTTGAACACCGGGGAGCTGTTTTTT. The encoded protein is CASSLVVRGGLNTGELFF.

This sequence joins TRBV18 and TRBJ2-1; 12 nucleotides line up with TRBD2. Losses at the gene ends were 0 bases for V and 7 bases for J; bases not matched to a gene: 4. The CDR3 spans 16 residues. Germline V lookup: CDR1 KGHSH, CDR2 LQKENI. The CDR3 protein is CASSPPLLAGGNEQFF. The CDR3 coding sequence is TGTGCCAGCTCACCACCCTTACTAGCGGGAGGTAATGAGCAGTTCTTC.

The CDR3 coding sequence is TGCGCCAGCAGCTTAACGGGAACTCCAGGCTACAATGAGCAGTTCTTC. It translates to CASSLTGTPGYNEQFF. The gene calls are TRBV5-1 and TRBJ2-1; D is possibly TRBD2 (5 bases). CDR3 length: 16 residues. CDR1 and CDR2 from the germline V gene are SGHRS and YFSETQ. Trimming pared 2 bases from V and 3 bases from J, leaving 15 bases between.

The V call is TRBV20-1, the J call TRBJ2-7; D is unclear. From germline, CDR1 is DFQATT and CDR2 SNEGSKA (reference sequence). This CDR3 contains 11 residues. Trimming took 4 bases from V and 5 from J, leaving 9 bases between them. The CDR3 protein is CSANVVHEQYF. CDR3 sequence (DNA): TGCAGTGCTAACGTTGTCCACGAGCAGTACTTC.

This chain uses TRBV27 with TRBJ2-7; 14 bases are shared with TRBD2. This CDR3 contains 17 residues. Germline V gene data show CDR1 as MNHEY and CDR2 as SMNVEV (reference sequence). V lost 2 bases, J lost 0 bases, and 3 bases stayed unmatched. In DNA, the CDR3 is TGTGCCAGCAGTTTAAGGACTAGCGGGAGGAGCTCCTACGAGCAGTACTTC. Its translation is CASSLRTSGRSSYEQYF.

The chain employs TRBV9 and TRBJ1-4, with a tentative D call TRBD1 (5 bases). Per the germline V gene, CDR1 is SGDLS and CDR2 is YYNGEE. This CDR3 has 15 residues. The V gene lost 6 bases and the J gene lost 3 bases, with 15 bases spanning the gap. CDR3 region: CASTGTGTANEKLFF. In nucleotides, the CDR3 is TGTGCCAGCACCGGAACCGGGACGGCTAATGAAAAACTGTTTTTT.

This chain uses TRBV30 with TRBJ1-2; D is unclear. V dropped 3 bases and J dropped 0 bases, with 8 bases sitting between them. The CDR3 consists of 13 residues. The germline V gene has CDR1 GTSNPN and CDR2 SVGIG (reference sequence). The CDR3 DNA sequence: TGTGCCTGGAGGAGGACTGCTAACTATGGCTACACCTTC. It is translated as CAWRRTANYGYTF.

This chain links TRBV5-1 with TRBJ2-1; 9 bases align to TRBD1. The CDR3 consists of 15 residues. Per germline, CDR1 SGHRS and CDR2 YFSETQ. V was clipped by 3 bases and J by 3 bases; unmatched bases: 4. CDR3 in DNA: TGCGCCAGCAGCTATCGACAGGGGGTCTACAATGAGCAGTTCTTC. Amino acid sequence: CASSYRQGVYNEQFF.

This chain uses TRBV5-1 with TRBJ2-3, with D uncertain. The CDR3 sequence is 16 residues long. Germline V lookup: CDR1 SGHRS, CDR2 YFSETQ. Trimming left V 1 base short and J 2 bases short, with 14 bases between. The CDR3: CASSLPVGRYTDTQYF. CDR3 nucleotide sequence: TGCGCCAGCAGCTTGCCAGTGGGCAGATACACAGATACGCAGTATTTT.

This clone was counted once. The chain has TRBV6-6 and TRBJ1-5, with TRBD1 identical over 7 bases. The V segment lost 0 bases and the J segment 4 bases; nucleotides outside the gene matches: 6. The germline V gene has CDR1 MNHNY and CDR2 SVGAGI (reference sequence). This CDR3 is built from 16 residues. CDR3 protein: CASSYSLTGMNQPQHF. CDR3 coding DNA: TGTGCCAGCAGTTACTCTCTGACAGGGATGAATCAGCCCCAGCATTTT.

V usage is TRBV5-4 and J usage is TRBJ1-2; perhaps TRBD1 as D (6 bases). The CDR3 is 14 amino acids. CDR1 and CDR2 (germline): SGHNT, YYREEE (reference sequence). Trimming removed 5 bases at V and 2 bases at J, with 13 bases between. CDR3 protein: CASRILGGNYGYTF. CDR3 DNA: TGTGCCAGCAGGATTTTAGGGGGGAACTATGGCTACACCTTC.

The chain carries TRBV7-8 and TRBJ2-7; 7 nucleotides align to TRBD1. The V gene's germline CDR1 is SGHVS and CDR2 FQNEAQ. The CDR3 loop spans 14 amino acids. Germline trimming cut 5 bases from V and 3 bases from J; bases unmatched to any gene: 7. DNA of the CDR3: TGTGCCAGCAGCCTAGTCGGGGACAGCTACGAGCAGTACTTC. This codes for CASSLVGDSYEQYF.

The chain links TRBV7-8 to TRBJ1-1, with D possibly being TRBD1 (5 bases). Germline V gene sequence: CDR1 SGHVS, CDR2 FQNEAQ. There are 13 residues in the CDR3. V lost 1 base, J lost 6 bases, and 9 bases lay in between. The CDR3 DNA follows: TGTGCCAGCAGCTTAGACCGGGACGCTGAAGCTTTCTTT. Its protein is CASSLDRDAEAFF.

The V gene is TRBV5-4, the J gene TRBJ2-5; D perhaps matches TRBD2 (6 bases). Trimming took off 4 bases at V and 5 bases at J, with 21 bases between the two ends. This CDR3 contains 16 residues. The germline V gene has CDR1 SGHNT and CDR2 YYREEE (reference sequence). DNA of the CDR3: TGTGCCAGCAGCCGGGGGAGAACACGGGGTGCCGAGACCCAGTACTTC. Its translation is CASSRGRTRGAETQYF.

J is TRBJ2-1 and V is TRBV10-3; no clear D. Trimming pared 5 bases from V and 3 bases from J, leaving 8 bases between. There are 13 residues in the CDR3. CDR1 is ENHRY and CDR2 is SYGVKD in the germline V gene. CDR3 DNA sequence: TGTGCCATCAGTTCTAACGTCTACAATGAGCAGTTCTTC. Translation: CAISSNVYNEQFF.